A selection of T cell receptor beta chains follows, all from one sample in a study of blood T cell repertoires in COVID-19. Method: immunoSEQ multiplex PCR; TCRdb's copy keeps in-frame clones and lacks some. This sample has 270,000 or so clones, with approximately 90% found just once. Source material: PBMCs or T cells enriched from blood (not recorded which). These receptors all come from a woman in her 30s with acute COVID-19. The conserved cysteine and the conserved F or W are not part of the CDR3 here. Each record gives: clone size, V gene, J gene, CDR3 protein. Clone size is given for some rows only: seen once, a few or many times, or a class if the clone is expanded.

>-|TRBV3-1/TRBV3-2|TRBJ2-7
ASSQGPRVYEQY
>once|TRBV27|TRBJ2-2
ASSLAGGPGGELF
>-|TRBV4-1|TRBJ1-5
ASSQVALGHQPQH
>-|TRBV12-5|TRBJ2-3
ASAPGASGRAVDTQY
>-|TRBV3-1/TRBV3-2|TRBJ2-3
ASSQEGLAGVEDTQY
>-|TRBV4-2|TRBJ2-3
ASSQDTSGSTDTQY
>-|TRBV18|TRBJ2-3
ASSPKAGGGTDTQY
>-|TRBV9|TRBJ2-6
ASSVAGSVAGANVLT
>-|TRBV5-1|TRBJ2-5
ASSLLGFGTQY
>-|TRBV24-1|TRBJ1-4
ATSAGTGKGTNEKLF
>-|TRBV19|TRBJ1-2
ASSTSYGYT
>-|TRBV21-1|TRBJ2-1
ASSKGTSGRSQQF
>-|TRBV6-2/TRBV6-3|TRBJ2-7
ASSYSDREISYEQY
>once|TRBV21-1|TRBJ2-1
ASPADLLAGGLGSYNEQF
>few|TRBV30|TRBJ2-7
AWSGQYYEQY
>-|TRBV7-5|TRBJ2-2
VRSLAMGEGRNTGELF
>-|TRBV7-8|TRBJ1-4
ASGGGYGKLF
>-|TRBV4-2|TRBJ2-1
ASSQGGQGNEQF
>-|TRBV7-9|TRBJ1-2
ASSLGGGAGDGYT
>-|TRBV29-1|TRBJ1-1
SVGLMNTEAF
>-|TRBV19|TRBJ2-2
ASSMSVTNTGELF
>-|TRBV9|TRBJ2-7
ASSVTSGPDYEQY
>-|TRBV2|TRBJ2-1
ASSVAGQGNYNEQF
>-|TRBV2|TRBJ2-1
ASTGLADNEQF
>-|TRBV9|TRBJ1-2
ASSSSPGGGYT
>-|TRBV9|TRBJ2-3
ASSVAREPRDTQY